The 16 T cell receptor beta chains below come from one sample, sequenced in a study of T cell responses to AZD1222 COVID-19 vaccine. Libraries were prepared by immunoSEQ multiplex PCR; TCRdb keeps only in-frame clonotypes and omits some of them. The sample lists 98,000 or so clones; almost 90% were seen once. The source was peripheral blood, collected 28 days after the second AZD1222 dose. The origin of the receptors is an adult who received the AZD1222 COVID-19 vaccine.

The chain combines TRBV12-1 with TRBJ2-7. TRBV12-1 is annotated as a pseudogene. This CDR3 is 13 amino acids long. This chain's CDR3 is CASSFGGRYEQYF. The CDR3 coding sequence is TGTGCCAGCAGCTTCGGCGGACGCTACGAGCAGTACTTC.

V gene TRBV19 combines with J gene TRBJ2-7, with a tentative D call TRBD1 (6 bases). With 1 base removed from V and 4 bases from J, the gap between germline ends came to 11 bases. Per germline, CDR1 LNHDA and CDR2 SQIVND (reference sequence). The CDR3 runs 14 residues. The DNA of the CDR3 is TGTGCCAGTAGTATAGGTCGGGACACTTACGAGCAGTACTTC. Translated, it gives CASSIGRDTYEQYF.

The rearrangement links TRBV5-1 to TRBJ1-6; D remains ambiguous. Germline loops: CDR1 SGHRS, CDR2 YFSETQ. V lost 8 bases, J lost 0 bases, and 9 bases lay in between. This CDR3 comprises 14 residues. As DNA, the CDR3 is TGCGCCAGACCGGAAAGCTCCTATAATTCACCCCTCCACTTT. Amino acid sequence: CARPESSYNSPLHF.

The chain recombines TRBV19 with TRBJ1-2, with 10 bases that match TRBD1. V shed 4 bases, J shed 4 bases, and the junction held 9 bases outside the gene matches. The CDR3 contains 16 residues. Germline lookup yields CDR1 LNHDA and CDR2 SQIVND (reference sequence). The CDR3 spells CASSTGQGLLGYGYTF. The CDR3 bases are TGTGCCAGTAGTACGGGACAGGGGCTCTTAGGCTATGGCTACACCTTC.

This clone was observed once. The chain joins TRBV4-1 to TRBJ2-7, with D perhaps assigned TRBD1 or TRBD2 (5 bases each). V was trimmed by 3 bases and J by 6 bases, leaving 15 bases between them. CDR3 size: 14 residues. Germline V CDR1 and CDR2: MGHRA, YSYEKL. Written as DNA, the CDR3 is TGCGCCAGCAGCCATCCGGGACCCGGGGCCGAGCAGTACTTC. It translates to CASSHPGPGAEQYF.

The chain joins TRBV11-2 to TRBJ2-1; D is possibly TRBD1 (6 bases). The germline V gene has CDR1 SGHAT and CDR2 FQNNGV. CDR3 length: 13 amino acids. V was pared by 3 bases and J by 5 bases, with 8 bases between. This CDR3 is CASSLRQDNEQFF. The CDR3 nucleotides are TGTGCCAGCAGCTTGAGACAGGACAATGAGCAGTTCTTC. Looking up the rest from reference TRBV11-2 and TRBJ2-1 gives the full variable domain: EAGVAQSPRYKIIEKRQSVAFWCNPISGHATLYWYQQILGQGPKLLIQFQNNGVVDDSQLPKDRFSAERLKGVDSTLKIQPAKLEDSAVYLCASSLRQDNEQFFGPGTRLTVL.

The chain links TRBV19 to TRBJ1-4, with 9 positions matching TRBD1. The CDR3 length is 20 residues. Germline values: CDR1 LNHDA, CDR2 SQIVND (reference sequence). After removal of 4 bases from V and 6 bases from J, the junction contained 21 bases not matched to a gene. CDR3 in amino acids: CASSTPNRGRRRAEYEKLFF. The CDR3 bases are TGTGCCAGTAGTACTCCAAACAGGGGGCGAAGACGGGCTGAGTATGAAAAACTGTTTTTT.

Only one count was recorded for this clone. This chain connects TRBV6-2 or TRBV6-3 to TRBJ1-5; TRBD1 matches at 10 bases. CDR3 length: 16 amino acids. V dropped 5 bases and J dropped 2; count of bases not matched to a gene: 6. CDR1 and CDR2 from the germline V gene are MNHEY and SVGEGT. The CDR3 nucleotides are TGTGCCAGCAGTACCCGGACAGGGGGAGGCAATCAGCCCCAGCATTTT. This codes for CASSTRTGGGNQPQHF.

The V call is TRBV5-1, the J call TRBJ1-2, with 9 bases identical to TRBD1. The CDR3 consists of 14 residues. CDR1 and CDR2 (germline): SGHRS, YFSETQ. The V segment lost 4 bases and the J segment 4 bases; nucleotides outside the gene matches: 5. The CDR3 loop is CASSEGQGSYGYTF. The CDR3 DNA sequence: TGCGCCAGCAGCGAAGGACAGGGGAGCTATGGCTACACCTTC. The variable domain in full, with the rest retrieved from reference TRBV5-1 and TRBJ1-2, is KAGVTQTPRYLIKTRGQQVTLSCSPISGHRSVSWYQQTPGQGLQFLFEYFSETQRNKGNFPGRFSGRQFSNSRSEMNVSTLELGDSALYLCASSEGQGSYGYTFGSGTRLTVV.

V and J are TRBV6-5 and TRBJ1-6; D ambiguous. Germline loops: CDR1 MNHEY, CDR2 SVGAGI. V lost 6 bases to trimming and J lost 8 bases, with 14 bases between them. The CDR3 runs to 14 residues. This CDR3 reads CASRRPIPDSPLHF. The DNA for the CDR3 is TGTGCCAGCAGGAGACCAATCCCGGATTCACCCCTCCACTTT.

The V call is TRBV11-2, the J call TRBJ2-1; D not resolved. The CDR3 has 14 amino acids. Trimming took 0 bases from V and 6 from J, leaving 9 bases between them. Germline CDR1 is SGHAT and CDR2 is FQNNGV. The CDR3 sequence is CASSLDFQINEQFF. The CDR3 nucleotides are TGTGCCAGCAGCTTAGATTTTCAGATCAATGAGCAGTTCTTC. Full variable domain (outside the CDR3, taken from reference TRBV11-2 and TRBJ2-1): EAGVAQSPRYKIIEKRQSVAFWCNPISGHATLYWYQQILGQGPKLLIQFQNNGVVDDSQLPKDRFSAERLKGVDSTLKIQPAKLEDSAVYLCASSLDFQINEQFFGPGTRLTVL.

The rearrangement uses TRBV11-2 and TRBJ2-3; 10 bases agree with TRBD1. V shed 5 bases, J shed 1 base, and the junction held 3 bases outside the gene matches. The germline V gene has CDR1 SGHAT and CDR2 FQNNGV. The CDR3 contains 15 residues. The CDR3 protein is CASSRGTGGTDTQYF. In DNA form, the CDR3 reads TGTGCCAGCAGCCGCGGGACAGGGGGCACAGATACGCAGTATTTT.

The sample holds a few counts of this clone. The rearrangement uses TRBV11-2 and TRBJ2-7; D remains ambiguous. The germline V and J ends were trimmed by 5 bases and 5 bases, with 16 bases remaining between them. CDR3 length: 14 amino acids. CDR1 is SGHAT and CDR2 is FQNNGV in the germline V gene. The CDR3 sequence is CASSPRTGQDEQYF. In nucleotides, the CDR3 is TGTGCCAGCAGCCCACGGACCGGGCAAGACGAGCAGTACTTC.

The V and J genes are TRBV15 and TRBJ1-6, with 7 nucleotides matching TRBD1. The CDR3 totals 16 residues. J gave up 2 bases and V 9 bases, and 10 bases lay outside the gene matches. In germline, CDR1 is LNHNV, CDR2 YYDKDF (reference sequence). The CDR3 sequence is CATREDGTAYNSPLHF. The DNA for the CDR3 is TGTGCCACGAGAGAGGACGGGACAGCCTATAATTCACCCCTCCACTTT.

V and J are TRBV3-1 (or the pseudogene TRBV3-2) and TRBJ2-7; 7 nucleotides line up with TRBD2. The CDR3 is 12 residues long. V gave up 4 bases and J gave up 7 bases; unmatched junction bases: 4. CDR1 and CDR2 from the germline V gene are LGHDT and YNNKEL (reference sequence). The CDR3 sequence is CASSRTRGEQYF. In nucleotides, the CDR3 is TGTGCCAGCAGCCGGACTAGGGGTGAGCAGTACTTC.

This chain links TRBV3-1 (or the pseudogene TRBV3-2) with TRBJ1-5; unclear D gene. The length of the CDR3 is 14 residues. V was trimmed by 0 bases and J by 6 bases, leaving 9 bases between them. The V gene's germline CDR1 is LGHDT and CDR2 YNNKEL (reference sequence). The CDR3 sequence: CASSQERWGQPQHF. CDR3 sequence (DNA): TGTGCCAGCAGCCAAGAACGGTGGGGTCAGCCCCAGCATTTT.